Listed below are T cell receptor beta chains from one sample, sequenced in a study of CD8 T cells in ankylosing spondylitis. TCRdb itself ran the 5' RACE reads through MiXCR, one entry per CDR3 protein. Of about 400,000 distinct CDR3 sequences in the sample, approximately 20% were seen once. Sequencing was carried out using blood, either unsorted or a sorted T cell fraction (not recorded which). Receptors originate from a male donor with ankylosing spondylitis. Each CDR3 is given with its conserved first and last residue. Fields, in order: clone size, D gene, J gene, V gene, CDR3 DNA, CDR3 protein. A D gene is named only where the DNA matches it firmly. Expanded clones get a size class; other rows say once, few or many, or leave the size out.

>many|-|TRBJ2-7|TRBV3-1
TGTGCCAGCAGCTTCCGGGACAACTCCTACGAGCAGTACTTC
CASSFRDNSYEQYF
>few|TRBD1|TRBJ1-5|TRBV29-1
TGCAGCGTGGGACAGGGGTGGGATCAGCCCCAGCATTTT
CSVGQGWDQPQHF
>-|-|TRBJ1-2|TRBV12-3/TRBV12-4
TGTGCCAGCAGAGTTGACACCCTCTATGGCTACACCTTC
CASRVDTLYGYTF
>-|-|TRBJ2-7|TRBV12-3/TRBV12-4
TGTGCCAGCAGAGCCCGGGAGATAGGCGAGCAGTACTTC
CASRAREIGEQYF
>few|-|TRBJ1-1|TRBV29-1
TGCAGCGCTGCGGAGGCGGGCGATACTGAAGCTTTCTTT
CSAAEAGDTEAFF
>-|-|TRBJ1-1|TRBV7-3
TGTGCCAGCAGCCTCCGGGGGGGATCGACCACTGAAGCTTTCTTT
CASSLRGGSTTEAFF
>few|TRBD1|TRBJ2-2|TRBV7-3
TGTGCCAGCAGCTTAATCCCCGGACAGGAAGGCACCGGGGAGCTGTTTTTT
CASSLIPGQEGTGELFF
>few|-|TRBJ2-3|TRBV5-1
TGCGCCAGCAGCTTGATGGGGGGATTCCAGTATTTT
CASSLMGGFQYF
>-|-|TRBJ2-7|TRBV9
TGTGCCAGCAGCGTTACAGGGACCCCCAGCGACGAGCAGTACTTC
CASSVTGTPSDEQYF
>-|-|TRBJ2-3|TRBV28
TGTGCCAGCAGTTTAGGGGGTGCGGGACAGACTAGCACAGATACGCAGTATTTT
CASSLGGAGQTSTDTQYF
>-|-|TRBJ2-3|TRBV27
TGTGCCAGCAGTTTTAATGGCAGGTCAGATACGCAGTATTTT
CASSFNGRSDTQYF
>-|TRBD1|TRBJ2-7|TRBV4-1
TGCGCCAGCAGCCAAGCGGACAGGGTCTACGAGCAGTACTTC
CASSQADRVYEQYF
>-|-|TRBJ2-3|TRBV5-1
TGCGCCAGCAGCAACACAGATACGCGGTATTTT
CASSNTDTRYF
>-|-|TRBJ2-7|TRBV7-2
TGTGCCAGCAGCTTCCAGATGGGGTACGAGCAGTACTTC
CASSFQMGYEQYF
>-|TRBD1|TRBJ1-4|TRBV20-1
TGCAGTGCTCCCCGGACAGGTTCAAATGAAAAACTGTTTTTT
CSAPRTGSNEKLFF
>few|-|TRBJ2-3|TRBV7-3
TGTGCCAGCAGCCCCCGGGACTCCCAGGCAGATACGCAGTATTTT
CASSPRDSQADTQYF
>-|-|TRBJ1-5|TRBV15
TGTGCCACCAGCAGGTCGTCGGGGGCGCAAAGCAATCAGCCCCAGCATTTT
CATSRSSGAQSNQPQHF
>few|TRBD2|TRBJ2-5|TRBV14
TGTGCCAGCAGCCGAGCGGGAGTGGAGACCCAGTACTTC
CASSRAGVETQYF
>few|-|TRBJ2-7|TRBV11-3
TGTGCCAGCAGCTTACAATGGCAGGGGCACTCCTACGAGCAGTACTTC
CASSLQWQGHSYEQYF
>-|TRBD2|TRBJ2-3|TRBV9
TGTGCCAGCAGCGAGACTAGCGGGACTTCAGATACGCAGTATTTT
CASSETSGTSDTQYF
>few|-|TRBJ1-5|TRBV7-2
TGTGCCAGCAGCACGAGGTGGGGGGTGAATCAGCCCCAGCATTTT
CASSTRWGVNQPQHF
>-|TRBD2|TRBJ2-2|TRBV4-3
TGCGCCAGCAGCACGACTAGCGGTTACACCGGGGAGCTGTTTTTT
CASSTTSGYTGELFF
>-|TRBD1|TRBJ2-2|TRBV4-3
TGCGCCAGCAGCCAAGAGGTTCACAGGGGGCGCGCGGACACCGGGGAGCTGTTTTTT
CASSQEVHRGRADTGELFF
>-|TRBD2|TRBJ2-7|TRBV20-1
TGCAGTGCTACCCTAGCGGGACCGTCTTACGAGCAGTACTTC
CSATLAGPSYEQYF
>-|TRBD2|TRBJ2-6|TRBV12-3/TRBV12-4
TGTGCCAGCAAGACTAGCGGGAGGTCTGGGGCCAACGTCCTGACTTTC
CASKTSGRSGANVLTF
>-|-|TRBJ1-1|TRBV16
TGTGCCAGCAGCCAATCTCCGGGGATGAACACTGAAGCTTTCTTT
CASSQSPGMNTEAFF
>-|-|TRBJ2-2|TRBV20-1
TGCAGTGCTAGAGATCGGAAGGACGGGGAGCTGTTTTTT
CSARDRKDGELFF
>few|TRBD1|TRBJ2-7|TRBV29-1
TGCAGCGTCACTCCCACAGGGGGCAACTACGAGCAGTACTTC
CSVTPTGGNYEQYF
>-|TRBD1|TRBJ1-5|TRBV12-3/TRBV12-4
TGTGCCACGAAGCAGGGGGCGCGGCCCCAGCATTTT
CATKQGARPQHF
>once|-|TRBJ2-7|TRBV4-3
TGCGCCAGCAGCGAACAGACAGTTGGGCCCTACGAGCAGTACTTC
CASSEQTVGPYEQYF
>-|-|TRBJ1-5|TRBV20-1
TGCAGTGCTTCAGAAAATCAGCCCCAGCATTTT
CSASENQPQHF
>-|TRBD2|TRBJ2-5|TRBV20-1
TGCAGTGCTAGATCCGAGCTAGGTGGAGCTAGCGGGAGAGAGACCCAGTACTTC
CSARSELGGASGRETQYF